This TCR beta chain was obtained from a study of T cell repertoires in cytomegalovirus infection. Study-wide context: It can be stated that public TCR beta signatures indicated CMV infection as well as a matching HLA type.

The V gene end was trimmed by 5 bases and the J gene end by 5 bases; junction bases not matched to a gene: 8. Germline assignment: CDR1 SGHVS and CDR2 FNYEAQ. The CDR3 totals 17 residues. The study, taken as a whole, reports: Cumulative public TCR beta family frequency identified CMV carriers with the relevant HLA. The study found HLA-C-restricted CMV-specific TCR beta clonotypes dominating the ex vivo response.

As to this clonotype: The antigen is undetermined.

TCRdb reanalysed the reads using MiXCR and keeps one entry per CDR3 protein. The table has about 37,000 distinct CDR3 sequences, about 48% seen once; the top ten hold 90%. The specimen was CD8+ T cells from cultured PBMCs, collected from culture after CMV antigen stimulation. The genes are TRBV7-6 and TRBJ2-1; TRBD2 agrees at 14 bases. This clonotype originated in a human donor in good health (CMV status not recorded). Some clones in this sample may be carry-over from other donors' samples. The DNA of the CDR3 is TGTGCCAGCAGCATCGAGACTAGCGGGAGGGGGGACAATGAGCAGTTCTTC. The encoded protein is CASSIETSGRGDNEQFF.